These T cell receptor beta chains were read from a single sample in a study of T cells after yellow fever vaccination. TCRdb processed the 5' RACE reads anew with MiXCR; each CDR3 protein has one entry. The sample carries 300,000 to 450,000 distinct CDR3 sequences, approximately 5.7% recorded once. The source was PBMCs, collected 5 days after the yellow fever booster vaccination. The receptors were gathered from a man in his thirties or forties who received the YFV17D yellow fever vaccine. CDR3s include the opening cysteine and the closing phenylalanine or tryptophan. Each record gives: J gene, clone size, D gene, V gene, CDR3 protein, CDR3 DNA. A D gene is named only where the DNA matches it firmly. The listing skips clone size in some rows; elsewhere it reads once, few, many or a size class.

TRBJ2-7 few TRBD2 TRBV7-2 CASSLGSGGSYEQYF TGTGCCAGCAGCTTAGGTAGCGGGGGGTCCTACGAGCAGTACTTC
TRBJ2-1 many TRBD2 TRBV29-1 CSVGVAGGRFNEQFF TGCAGCGTTGGGGTAGCGGGAGGGAGGTTTAATGAGCAGTTCTTC
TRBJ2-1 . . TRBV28 CASSIPASAKQFF TGTGCCAGCAGTATACCAGCTAGCGCGAAACAGTTCTTC
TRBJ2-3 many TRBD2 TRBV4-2 CASSQDRLATDTQYF TGTGCCAGCAGCCAAGATCGACTAGCGACAGATACGCAGTATTTT
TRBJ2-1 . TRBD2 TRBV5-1 CASSLVAGYNEQFF TGCGCCAGCAGCTTGGTAGCGGGGTACAATGAGCAGTTCTTC
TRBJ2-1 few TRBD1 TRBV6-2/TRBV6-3 CASSLDRRNEQFF TGTGCCAGCAGTCTGGACAGGCGGAATGAGCAGTTCTTC
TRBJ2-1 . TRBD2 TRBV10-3 CAISPATSGRSNEQFF TGTGCCATCAGCCCCGCGACTAGCGGGAGGAGCAATGAGCAGTTCTTC
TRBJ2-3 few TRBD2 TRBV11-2 CASSLRLAGGPPSTDTQYF TGTGCCAGCAGCTTACGACTAGCGGGAGGCCCCCCTAGCACAGATACGCAGTATTTT
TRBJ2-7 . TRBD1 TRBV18 CASSPIIGQGFDWGSYEQYF TGTGCCAGCTCACCAATCATCGGACAGGGGTTTGATTGGGGCTCCTACGAGCAGTACTTC
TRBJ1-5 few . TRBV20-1 CSARSSNQPQHF TGCAGTGCGAGATCTAGCAATCAGCCCCAGCATTTT
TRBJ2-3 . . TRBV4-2 CASSHDTGTPDTDTQYF TGTGCCAGCAGCCATGATACCGGGACACCAGACACAGATACGCAGTATTTT
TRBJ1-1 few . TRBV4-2 CASSQDPGAGTTEAFF TGTGCCAGCAGCCAAGATCCGGGGGCAGGGACCACTGAAGCTTTCTTT
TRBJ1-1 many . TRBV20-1 CSARVTQRGTEAFF TGCAGTGCTAGGGTGACCCAGAGGGGCACTGAAGCTTTCTTT
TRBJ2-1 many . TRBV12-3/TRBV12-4 CASSPADRNNEQFF TGTGCCAGCAGCCCCGCCGACAGAAACAATGAGCAGTTCTTC
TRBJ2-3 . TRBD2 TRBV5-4 CASSNGLVEEYF TGTGCCAGCAGCAACGGACTAGTTGAGGAGTATTTT
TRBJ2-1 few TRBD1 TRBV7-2 CASSQWTGGEQFF TGTGCCAGCAGCCAGTGGACAGGGGGTGAGCAGTTCTTC
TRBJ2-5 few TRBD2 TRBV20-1 CSAGGLAGKETQYF TGCAGTGCTGGTGGACTAGCGGGGAAAGAGACCCAGTACTTC
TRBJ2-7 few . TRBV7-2 CASSLTSRYEQYF TGTGCCAGCAGCTTAACCAGCCGCTACGAGCAGTACTTC
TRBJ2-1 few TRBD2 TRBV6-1 CASNPSGRYNEQFF TGTGCCAGCAACCCTAGCGGGAGATACAATGAGCAGTTCTTC
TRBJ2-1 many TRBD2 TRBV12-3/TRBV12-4 CASLIGLASNEQFF TGTGCCAGTCTTATTGGACTAGCGAGTAATGAGCAGTTCTTC
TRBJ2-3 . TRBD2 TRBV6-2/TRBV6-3 CASSYSSGVTDTQYF TGTGCCAGCAGTTACTCTAGCGGGGTCACAGATACGCAGTATTTT
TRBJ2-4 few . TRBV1 CTSSTSRVAKNIQYF TGCACCAGCAGCACGAGCAGGGTGGCCAAAAACATTCAGTACTTC
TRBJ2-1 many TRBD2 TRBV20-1 CSITPRGVSSYNEQFF TGCAGTATCACCCCCCGGGGGGTCAGCTCCTACAATGAGCAGTTCTTC
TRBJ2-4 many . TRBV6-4 CASSKTGNIQYF TGTGCCAGCAGTAAAACAGGGAACATTCAGTACTTC
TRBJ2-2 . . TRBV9 CASRLAHTGELFF TGTGCCAGCAGACTAGCACACACCGGGGAGCTGTTTTTT
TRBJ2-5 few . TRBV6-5 CASSYSIRSTLKTQYF TGTGCCAGCAGTTACTCGATCAGGTCTACTTTGAAGACCCAGTACTTC
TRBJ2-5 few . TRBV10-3 CAISEPGLEETQYF TGTGCCATCAGTGAGCCCGGACTGGAAGAGACCCAGTACTTC
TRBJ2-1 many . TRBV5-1 CASSPAPGAYEQFF TGCGCCAGCAGCCCCGCCCCGGGGGCCTATGAGCAGTTCTTC
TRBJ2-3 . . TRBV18 CASSPKNGKVADTQYF TGTGCCAGCTCACCCAAGAACGGGAAGGTTGCGGATACGCAGTATTTT